These 5 T cell receptor beta chains share one sample of origin, sequenced in a study of blood T cell repertoires in COVID-19. Assay used: immunoSEQ multiplex PCR; TCRdb lists only in-frame clones, some missing. The data hold about 200,000 clones, with 86% observed a single time. The sequenced sample consisted of PBMCs or T cells enriched from blood (not recorded which). Every receptor here comes from a man aged 35 to 55 with acute COVID-19.

Comment on this clone: The junction departs from the called germline gene at one end, perhaps through a read error. The chain is built from TRBV6-2 or TRBV6-3 and TRBJ2-2; 10 bases line up with TRBD2. CDR1 is MNHEY and CDR2 is SVGEGT in the germline V gene. The CDR3 runs 20 residues. In DNA form, the CDR3 reads TGTGCTAGCAGTTCACCTGGATACTTGCTAGCGGGAGAAAGGAGCGGGGAGCTGTTTTTT. Protein product: CASSSPGYLLAGERSGELFF.

The rearrangement links TRBV6-5 to TRBJ2-7; 14 nucleotides match TRBD2. In germline, CDR1 is MNHEY, CDR2 SVGAGI. The CDR3 is made up of 14 amino acids. J lost 7 bases, V lost 10 bases, and 9 bases had no gene match. The CDR3 coding sequence is TGTGCCACCGGGGGACTAGCGGGAGTTGGGGAGCAGTACTTC. It yields the protein CATGGLAGVGEQYF.

This clone was detected once. The V gene is TRBV4-1, the J gene TRBJ1-2; TRBD1 matches at 7 bases. Germline lookup yields CDR1 MGHRA and CDR2 YSYEKL. Unmatched junction bases numbered 5, after V lost 4 bases and J lost 6 bases. This CDR3 has 13 residues. CDR3 DNA sequence: TGCGCCAGCAGCCGTCGGGACAGCAATGGCTACACCTTC. Residues: CASSRRDSNGYTF.

CDR3 sequence reads: CRCGHPAGEQFF. The CDR3 DNA sequence: TGCAGATGCGGTCACCCAGCCGGTGAGCAGTTCTTC. This chain links TRBV29-1 with TRBJ2-1; D is ambiguous. The CDR3 has 12 residues. The germline V gene has CDR1 SQVTM and CDR2 ANQGSEA.

The chain joins TRBV5-1 to TRBJ1-1; perhaps TRBD1 as D (6 bases). This CDR3 is 16 amino acids long. Germline V gene data show CDR1 as SGHRS and CDR2 as YFSETQ. Trimming took 5 bases from V and 1 from J, leaving 18 bases between them. The CDR3 DNA reads TGCGCCAGCAGACACAGACCGGGACACCCGAACACTGAAGCTTTCTTT. Protein: CASRHRPGHPNTEAFF.